The next 21 T cell receptor beta chains were all read from a single sample in a study of neurological immune-mediated disorders. TCRdb ran MiXCR on the 5' RACE reads and lists one entry per CDR3 protein. Of tens of thousands of distinct CDR3 sequences in the sample, around 3.9% were seen once. Sequencing used PBMCs. The receptor source for this set is a man aged 25 to 40 with multiple sclerosis.

This clonotype occurred many times. The gene calls are TRBV30 and TRBJ1-1; D is unresolved. Trimming stripped 0 bases from V and 11 bases from J, with 13 bases between. The V gene's germline CDR1 is GTSNPN and CDR2 SVGIG (reference sequence). The CDR3 contains 12 residues. CDR3 DNA: TGTGCCTGGAGTGTAGAGGTAGGGAGCGCTTTCTTT. This translates into CAWSVEVGSAFF.

This chain links TRBV5-6 with TRBJ1-4; D is ambiguous. Germline loops: CDR1 SGHDT, CDR2 YYEEEE. This CDR3 has 13 residues. Deletions cut 1 base from V and 2 bases from J, with 3 bases between. CDR3 in DNA: TGTGCCAGCAGCTTGCCGACTAATGAAAAACTGTTTTTT. This translates into CASSLPTNEKLFF.

Many counts were recorded for this clonotype. This chain uses TRBV7-6 with TRBJ2-7, with 8 nucleotides matching TRBD1. Germline V gene lookup returns CDR1 SGHVS and CDR2 FNYEAQ. V gave up 5 bases and J gave up 1 base; unmatched junction bases: 7. There are 15 residues in the CDR3. CDR3 loop: CASSPGQVGSYEQYF. The CDR3 region has the DNA TGTGCCAGCAGCCCGGGACAGGTTGGATCCTACGAGCAGTACTTC.

Only a few counts were recorded for this clonotype. A read error is possible here, since a much larger clone lies one base away. The chain is built from TRBV2 and TRBJ1-1, with D unresolved. Germline lookup yields CDR1 SNHLY and CDR2 FYNNEI. This CDR3 region has 13 residues. Trimming took off 4 bases at V and 3 bases at J, with 9 bases between the two ends. The CDR3 DNA reads as TGTGCCAGCAGTGTTAGGAAGGACACTGAAGCTTTCTTT. Protein sequence: CASSVRKDTEAFF. The variable domain in full, with the rest retrieved from reference TRBV2 and TRBJ1-1, is EPEVTQTPSHQVTQMGQEVILRCVPISNHLYFYWYRQILGQKVEFLVSFYNNEISEKSEIFDDQFSVERPDGSNFTLKIRSTKLEDSAMYFCASSVRKDTEAFFGQGTRLTVV.

The sample holds many counts of this clonotype. The V gene is TRBV6-6, the J gene TRBJ2-7, with D maybe TRBD2 (6 bases). Germline V gives CDR1 MNHNY, CDR2 SVGAGI (reference sequence). The CDR3 is made up of 12 amino acids. V dropped 10 bases and J dropped 3 bases, with 13 bases sitting between them. CDR3 in amino acids: CATTGDRYEQYF. The CDR3 region has the DNA TGTGCCACTACGGGAGATCGCTACGAGCAGTACTTC.

In its sample, this clonotype was seen many times. The CDR3 DNA is TGTGCCAGCAGCGTAGCCGCCCGGGGTAGCGTGGACAATGAGCAGTTCTTC. Its translation: CASSVAARGSVDNEQFF. V is TRBV9 and J is TRBJ2-1, with TRBD2 as a possible D gene (5 bases). CDR3 length: 17 residues. V was shortened by 0 bases and J by 5 bases, with 18 bases between the two germline ends. Germline CDR1 reads SGDLS; CDR2 reads YYNGEE.

This clonotype was recorded at least ten times. The chain combines TRBV5-1 with TRBJ2-7; maybe TRBD1 (7 bases). The V end lost 4 bases, the J end lost 2 bases, and 19 bases lay between the germline ends. This CDR3 contains 16 residues. Germline assignment: CDR1 SGHRS and CDR2 YFSETQ. The CDR3 loop reads CASSPQGGFRPYEQYF. The CDR3 DNA sequence: TGCGCCAGCAGCCCTCAGGGGGGTTTCCGTCCCTACGAGCAGTACTTC.

This clonotype was counted many times. The CDR3 loop reads CASSFFEAGNTEAFF. The CDR3 DNA sequence: TGTGCCAGCAGTTTCTTTGAGGCCGGGAACACTGAAGCTTTCTTT. J is TRBJ1-1 and V is TRBV6-6, with unresolved D. The CDR3 is made up of 15 amino acids. The germline V and J ends were trimmed by 4 bases and 1 base, with 13 bases remaining between them. Germline values: CDR1 MNHNY, CDR2 SVGAGI (reference sequence).

This clonotype has at least ten counts. The V gene is TRBV2, the J gene TRBJ2-1; possibly TRBD2 for D (6 bases). The CDR3 is 15 residues long. Germline V gene sequence: CDR1 SNHLY, CDR2 FYNNEI. V dropped 5 bases and J dropped 1 base, with 12 bases sitting between them. CDR3 coding DNA: TGTGCCAGCAGTTCCGGGGGACGGTCCTACAATGAGCAGTTCTTC. Translated, it gives CASSSGGRSYNEQFF.

This clonotype was observed many times. This chain joins TRBV7-2 and TRBJ2-3; perhaps TRBD2 as D (6 bases). CDR1 SGHTA and CDR2 FQGNSA come from the germline V gene. Trimming cost V 6 bases and J 5 bases, with 18 bases left between them. The CDR3 is made up of 15 amino acids. The CDR3 nucleotides are TGTGCCAGCAGATACGTGCGGGAACCCAGAGATACGCAGTATTTT. The encoded protein is CASRYVREPRDTQYF.

This clonotype has ten or more counts. The chain recombines TRBV7-9 with TRBJ1-4, with no clear D. The CDR3 covers 11 residues. Germline values: CDR1 SEHNR, CDR2 FQNEAQ (reference sequence). V shed 4 bases and J shed 7 bases, with 4 bases lying between them. CDR3 DNA sequence: TGTGCCAGCAGCTCCCTTGAAAAACTGTTTTTT. As protein: CASSSLEKLFF.

This clonotype was counted many times. Written as DNA, the CDR3 is TGTGCCAGCAGTGTCCTCCTCAGGAACACTGAAGCTTTCTTT. This codes for CASSVLLRNTEAFF. This chain connects TRBV12-3 or TRBV12-4 to TRBJ1-1; D unclear. V gave up 5 bases and J gave up 1 base, with 11 bases separating them. The CDR3 totals 14 residues.

In its sample, this clonotype was seen many times. This sequence joins TRBV20-1 and TRBJ2-7; 8 nucleotides match TRBD1. CDR3 size: 15 residues. The germline CDR1 and CDR2 sequences are DFQATT and SNEGSKA (reference sequence). J was trimmed by 3 bases and V by 0 bases; bases with no gene match: 7. The CDR3 nucleotides read TGCAGTGCTAGAGATGTTGGACAGGGTTACTACGAGCAGTACTTC. This encodes CSARDVGQGYYEQYF.

Remarks on this clonotype: A single base separates this from a much larger clone, so it may be a read error. V and J are TRBV5-1 and TRBJ2-3; TRBD1 agrees at 8 bases. The CDR3 sequence is 10 residues long. The germline V gene encodes CDR1 SGHRS and CDR2 YFSETQ. The CDR3 sequence is CPQGADMQYF. The CDR3 nucleotides are TGCCCGCAGGGGGCGGATATGCAGTATTTT.

The chain uses TRBV12-3 or TRBV12-4 and TRBJ2-7; D remains ambiguous. The CDR3 totals 12 residues. Trimming removed 5 bases from V and 2 bases from J, with 7 bases in between. Here the CDR3 DNA reads TGTGCCAGCAGTAAAGGGACCTACGAGCAGTACTTC. Protein product: CASSKGTYEQYF.

On this clonotype: This clone may be a read error of a much larger clone one base away. The chain joins TRBV6-1 to TRBJ2-7; TRBD1 matches 7 bases. This CDR3 is built from 15 residues. The V segment lost 6 bases and the J segment 5 bases; nucleotides outside the gene matches: 13. Germline V lookup: CDR1 MNHNS, CDR2 SASEGT. For the CDR3, the DNA is TGTGCCAGCAGGGTTTCCCGACAGGGCACCAACGAGCAGTACTTC. The encoded protein is CASRVSRQGTNEQYF.

This clonotype was recorded at least ten times. This chain joins TRBV7-2 and TRBJ1-1; D gene ambiguous. The V end was cut by 5 bases, the J end by 1 base, with 8 bases between. CDR3 length: 13 residues. Per the germline V gene, CDR1 is SGHTA and CDR2 is FQGNSA. The CDR3 coding sequence is TGTGCCAGCAGCCTACATTGGAACACTGAAGCTTTCTTT. It yields the protein CASSLHWNTEAFF.

A few counts support this clonotype. This may be a read error, as it is one base from a much larger clone. This chain connects TRBV9 to TRBJ1-4, with D hard to call. CDR1 SGDLS and CDR2 YYNGEE come from the germline V gene. The CDR3 extends over 13 amino acids. Trimming took off 0 bases at V and 8 bases at J, with 8 bases between the two ends. CDR3 nucleotides: TGTGCCAGCAGCGTAGATTTGGTGGAAAAACTGTTTTTT. This codes for CASSVDLVEKLFF.

This clonotype was detected ten times or more. The chain recombines TRBV12-3 or TRBV12-4 with TRBJ1-5; D unclear. The V gene lost 3 bases and the J gene lost 0 bases, with 12 bases spanning the gap. This CDR3 contains 16 residues. The CDR3 DNA is TGTGCCAGCAGTTTTAGGGCAATTAATAGCAATCAGCCCCAGCATTTT. Translating gives CASSFRAINSNQPQHF.

In its sample, this clonotype was seen many times. A much bigger clone sits one base away, suggesting this may be a read error. Here the CDR3 reads CASSDGRLAGNQETQYF. The CDR3 coding sequence is TGCGCCAGCAGCGACGGACGACTAGCGGGGAACCAAGAGACCCAGTACTTC. This chain links TRBV5-1 with TRBJ2-5; TRBD2 agrees at 11 bases. In germline, CDR1 is SGHRS, CDR2 YFSETQ. J lost 0 bases, V lost 4 bases, and 8 bases had no gene match. The CDR3 contains 17 residues.

This clonotype was detected ten times or more. The gene calls are TRBV3-1 and TRBJ2-3; possibly TRBD2 for D (5 bases). Germline CDR1 is LGHDT and CDR2 is YNNKEL (reference sequence). The length of the CDR3 is 16 residues. The V end lost 4 bases, the J end lost 5 bases, and 19 bases lay between the germline ends. CDR3 region: CASSRHGANRGDTQYF. The CDR3 DNA sequence: TGTGCCAGCAGCCGGCACGGTGCCAACCGGGGAGATACGCAGTATTTT.